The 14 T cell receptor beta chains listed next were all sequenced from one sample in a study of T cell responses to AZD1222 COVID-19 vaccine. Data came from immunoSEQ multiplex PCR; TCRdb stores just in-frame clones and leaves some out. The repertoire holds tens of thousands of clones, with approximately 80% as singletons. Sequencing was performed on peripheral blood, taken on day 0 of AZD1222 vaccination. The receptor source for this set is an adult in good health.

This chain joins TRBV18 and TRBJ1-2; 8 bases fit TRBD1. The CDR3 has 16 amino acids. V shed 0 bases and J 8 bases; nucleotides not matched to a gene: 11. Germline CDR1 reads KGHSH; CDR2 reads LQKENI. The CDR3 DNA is TGTGCCAGCTCACCACCGGGACAGGTTGGGCCCGGAGGCTACACCTTC. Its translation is CASSPPGQVGPGGYTF.

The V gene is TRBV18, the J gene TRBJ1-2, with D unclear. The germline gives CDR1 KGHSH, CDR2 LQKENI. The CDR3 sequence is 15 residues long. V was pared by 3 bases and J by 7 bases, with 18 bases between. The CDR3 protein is CASSPVEDPEGGYTF. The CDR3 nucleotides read TGTGCCAGCTCACCGGTGGAGGACCCCGAAGGTGGCTACACCTTC.

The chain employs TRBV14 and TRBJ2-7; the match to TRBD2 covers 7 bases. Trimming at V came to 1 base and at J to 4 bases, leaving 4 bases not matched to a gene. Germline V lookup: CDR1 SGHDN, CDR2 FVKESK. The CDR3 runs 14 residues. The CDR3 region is CASSQGSSGYEQYF. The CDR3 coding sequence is TGTGCCAGCAGCCAAGGATCTAGCGGTTACGAGCAGTACTTC. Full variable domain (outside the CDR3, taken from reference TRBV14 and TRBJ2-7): EAGVTQFPSHSVIEKGQTVTLRCDPISGHDNLYWYRRVMGKEIKFLLHFVKESKQDESGMPNNRFLAERTGGTYSTLKVQPAELEDSGVYFCASSQGSSGYEQYFGPGTRLTVT.

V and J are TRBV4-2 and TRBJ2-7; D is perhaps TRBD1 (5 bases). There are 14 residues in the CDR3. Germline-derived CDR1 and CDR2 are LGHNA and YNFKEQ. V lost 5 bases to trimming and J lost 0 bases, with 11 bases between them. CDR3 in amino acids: CASSSSGYSYEQYF. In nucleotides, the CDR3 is TGTGCCAGCAGCTCCTCAGGGTACTCCTACGAGCAGTACTTC.

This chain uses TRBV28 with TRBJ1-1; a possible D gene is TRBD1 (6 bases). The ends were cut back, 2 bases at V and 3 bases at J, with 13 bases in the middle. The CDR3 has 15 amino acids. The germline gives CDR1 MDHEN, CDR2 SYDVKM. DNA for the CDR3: TGTGCCAGCAGTTTACAGACTGAGGGGGACACTGAAGCTTTCTTT. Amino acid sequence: CASSLQTEGDTEAFF.

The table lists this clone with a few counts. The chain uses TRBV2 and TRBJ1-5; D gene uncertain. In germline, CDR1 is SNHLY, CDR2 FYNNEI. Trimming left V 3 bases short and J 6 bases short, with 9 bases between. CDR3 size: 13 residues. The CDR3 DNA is TGTGCCAGCAGTGATAGGGTGGGTCAGCCCCAGCATTTT. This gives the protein CASSDRVGQPQHF.

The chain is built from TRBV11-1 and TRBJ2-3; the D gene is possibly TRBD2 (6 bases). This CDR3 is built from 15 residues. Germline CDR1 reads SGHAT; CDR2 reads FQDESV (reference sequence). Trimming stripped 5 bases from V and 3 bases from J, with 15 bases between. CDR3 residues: CASSQKRGKTDTQYF. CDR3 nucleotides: TGTGCCAGCAGCCAAAAACGGGGGAAAACAGATACGCAGTATTTT.

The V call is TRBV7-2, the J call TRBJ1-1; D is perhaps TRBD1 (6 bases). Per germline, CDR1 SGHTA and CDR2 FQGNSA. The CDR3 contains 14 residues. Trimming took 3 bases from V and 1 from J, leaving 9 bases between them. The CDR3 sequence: CASSFMTGNTEAFF. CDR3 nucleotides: TGTGCCAGCAGCTTTATGACAGGGAACACTGAAGCTTTCTTT.

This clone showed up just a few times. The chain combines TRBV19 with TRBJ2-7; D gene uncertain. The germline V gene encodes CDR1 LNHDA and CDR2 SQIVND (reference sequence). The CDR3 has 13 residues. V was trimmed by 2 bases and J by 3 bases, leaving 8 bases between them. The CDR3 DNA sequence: TGTGCCAGTAGTATAAGTCTCGGCTACGAGCAGTACTTC. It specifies CASSISLGYEQYF.

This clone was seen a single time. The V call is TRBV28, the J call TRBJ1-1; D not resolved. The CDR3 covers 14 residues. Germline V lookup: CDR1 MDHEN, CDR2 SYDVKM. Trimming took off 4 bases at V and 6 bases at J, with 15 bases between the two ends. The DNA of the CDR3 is TGTGCCAGCAGTTCCGAGAAAATCAGCGCTGAAGCTTTCTTT. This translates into CASSSEKISAEAFF.

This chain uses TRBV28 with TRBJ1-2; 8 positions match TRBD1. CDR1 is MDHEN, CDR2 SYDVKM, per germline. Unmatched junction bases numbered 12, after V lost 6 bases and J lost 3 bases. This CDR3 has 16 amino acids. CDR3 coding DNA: TGTGCCAGCAGCTACCTGGCAGGGGGCGACGACTATGGCTACACCTTC. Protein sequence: CASSYLAGGDDYGYTF.

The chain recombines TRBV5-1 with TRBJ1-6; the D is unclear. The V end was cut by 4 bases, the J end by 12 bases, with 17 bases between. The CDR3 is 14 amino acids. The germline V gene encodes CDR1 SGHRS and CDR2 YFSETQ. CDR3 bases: TGCGCCAGCAGCACCATGGAGGGATTTGAACCCCTCCACTTT. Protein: CASSTMEGFEPLHF.

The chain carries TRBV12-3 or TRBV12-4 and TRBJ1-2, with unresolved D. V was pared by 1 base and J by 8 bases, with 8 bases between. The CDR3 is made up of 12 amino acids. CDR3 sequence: CASSLGSPGYTF. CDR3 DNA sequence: TGTGCCAGCAGTTTAGGGTCCCCGGGCTACACCTTC.

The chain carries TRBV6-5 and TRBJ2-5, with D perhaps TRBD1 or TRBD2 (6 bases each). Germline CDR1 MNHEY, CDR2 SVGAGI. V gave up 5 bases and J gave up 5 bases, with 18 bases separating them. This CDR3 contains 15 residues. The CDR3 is CASSREGGLGETQYF. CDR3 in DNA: TGTGCCAGCAGTAGAGAGGGGGGACTTGGGGAGACCCAGTACTTC.